What follows describes a single T cell receptor beta chain. What this receptor recognizes is not known. No clone much larger than this one lies a single base away; base qualities are absent. The cohort comprised around 690 healthy bone marrow donors. All cohort members were sampled while nominally healthy, although unrecorded immune exposures were likely present. The donor was CMV seropositive and was included in the group of 289 seropositive cohort members. Each donor provided a peripheral blood sample, and peripheral blood mononuclear cells were used for TCR beta sequencing. Genomic DNA extraction from the blood cell samples was performed with the Qiagen DNeasy Blood Extraction Kit. Looking up the germline V gene yields CDR1 MNHNS and CDR2 SASEGT. The CDR3, cysteine through phenylalanine, is 13 amino acids long. Here the CDR3 DNA is all that survives: 39 bases in frame from base 1. A distance of 15 bases separates the germline ends of V and J, which lose 10 bases and 5 bases respectively.

This entry belongs to a study of cytomegalovirus exposure and HLA in healthy donors (dated by TCRdb to about 2017). For the wider study: An earlier analysis of roughly 570 of the donors reported about 260 Gb of sequence data and around 110 million unique TCR beta sequences obtained from around 190 million T cells. The study combined high-throughput TCR immunosequencing, statistical association of individual TCRs with disease status, and machine learning to predict cytomegalovirus infection status. Among the roughly 400 genotyped donors, around 81% belonged to the genetic ancestry cluster associated with self-reported Caucasian donors. Typing coverage differed by locus: A, B, C, DRB1 and DQB1 were typed in about 620-640 donors, DQA1 in 500 to 550, DPA1 in 600 to 610, and DPB1 in approximately 450. In an earlier analysis of about 590 of the donors, high-throughput TCR beta sequencing was used to judge whether each TCR beta V gene segment behaved as functional or pseudogenic. The study was designed to test whether signatures of past pathogen exposure could be identified by cataloging public T cell receptors. Roughly five DR-DQ haplotypes were handled as single units for association and clustering, since linkage in the cohort was strong. A later analysis re-examined previously published TCR beta repertoires from hundreds of donors and added high-resolution HLA genotyping to investigate patterns of TCR occurrence. Along with the roughly 670-subject first cohort, a separate validation cohort of over a hundred different subjects was used. Donor age, sex, ethnicity and CMV serostatus were compiled together with the repertoire data. On average, roughly 250,000 unique TCR beta nucleotide sequences were sequenced per donor among roughly 430 genotyped donors of the cohort, with roughly 19% of those sequences being non-productive. Class I and class II HLA loci were covered by the typing at four-digit resolution. The study used immunosequencing to profile the T cell repertoires of 600 to 850 subjects and linked those repertoires to cytomegalovirus serostatus. Every discovery cohort repertoire had been produced on one sequencing platform. Rather than using new phenotypic data, the later analysis identified candidate immune exposures from TCR beta sequences and from how often those sequences occurred across donors. An early release that covered roughly 600 HLA-typed donors contained 250 to 350 gigabases of sequencing data and 70 million to 100 million unique TCR sequences. A later genetic analysis used genome-wide SNP genotypes for about three fifths of the 666 donors, treating that subset as a discovery cohort. On the study overall, not on this receptor specifically: Linkage disequilibrium might explain the correlated functional status among segregating V segments, but an unknown experimental factor could not be ruled out. Because HLA typing was unavailable for some donors at each locus, only the typed subset was used in association tests. A group of highly shared sequence variants was considered likely to be a technical artifact of the sequencing pipeline. It was suggested by the authors that the approach could potentially be generalized to other disease states and immunological phenotypes. In an earlier analysis of fewer than 750 of the donors, most TCR beta V segments were observed in productive rearrangements about 87% or about 30% of the time, broadly matching IMGT annotations. A later analysis reported that several top co-occurrence clusters appeared linked to parvovirus B19, influenza, CMV and Epstein-Barr virus. Because counts were too low, seventeen rarely observed V segments, including chromosome 9 orphons, were excluded from the earlier analysis of a few hundred of the donors. According to a later genetic analysis, donors in an Asian-associated ancestry cluster had fewer N-insertions in productive TCRs than the roughly 670-donor mean. In a later analysis, the rate of TCR association differed among HLA loci, with DRB1 alleles having the most associated TCRs and HLA-C alleles having the fewest. At a false discovery rate of 0.05, a later analysis linked 16,951 TCR beta sequences to specific HLA alleles. For the cohort, immune exposure information was limited to CMV serostatus. Presence/absence analyses assumed roughly uniform sequencing depth across donors, an assumption that may not hold. In this cohort, only TCR beta chains were sequenced, and detectable features were limited by the absence of alpha or paired-chain data. A later analysis found that HLA-associated TCR beta chains were more clonally expanded and had lower generation probabilities than equally common non-associated chains. When HLA alleles, especially DR and DQ, strongly co-occurred, attributing TCR associations to individual alleles was difficult. The study listed approximately 150 TCR beta chains as associated with cytomegalovirus. In vitro tests confirmed that a few of the cytomegalovirus-associated TCR beta chains recognize cytomegalovirus antigens. According to a later analysis, most CMV-associated TCR beta chains appeared to be HLA-restricted, and the HLA associations seemed to be driven largely by CMV exposure. V-gene and J-gene trimming of TCR beta chains was associated with a missense DCLRE1C variant in a later genetic analysis, and the association was replicated in an independent cohort. A further reported finding was that TCR beta sequences accurately predicted the HLA-A and HLA-B alleles for most subjects in the first cohort. The classifier was reported to diagnose cytomegalovirus status with high specificity and sensitivity in both the original and validation cohorts. Most TCR sequences were seen in very few donors, while some public TCRs were found in many individuals. Some IMGT-functional V segments, including TRBV6-2 and TRBV6-3, could not be distinguished by the 87-base-pair reads and were therefore excluded.

Libraries were prepared through the immunoSEQ multiplex PCR assay. For the multiplex PCR, a mixture combining 60 forward primers for TCR Vbeta segments and 13 reverse primers for TCR Jbeta segments was used. The CDR3 region of rearranged TCR beta genes was amplified from genomic DNA with a multiplex PCR assay. Amplified TCR beta libraries were sequenced as 87-base-pair reads on the Illumina HiSeq System. Regarding the original processing steps: Across the 500 to 850 repertoires, a later analysis counted some 81 million unique TCR beta chains, approximately 12 million of which were shared by at least two donors. To remove PCR and sequencing errors, raw reads were error-corrected and collapsed into unique sequences using a nearest-neighbor algorithm that merged closely related sequences. V, D and J gene segments were assigned by aligning CDR3 sequences to IMGT reference sequences. For a sequence to be retained, a match of at least six nucleotides to both a V gene segment and a J gene segment was required. A rearrangement was called productive if the CDR3 had no stop codons and remained in frame with V and J, and every other rearrangement was called non-productive. Following IMGT convention, CDR3 was defined as the stretch from the second conserved V-encoded cysteine to the conserved J-encoded phenylalanine. Sequences without an unambiguous match to a single V gene segment were excluded from the earlier analysis of about 600 of the donors. An earlier analysis of roughly 590 of the donors called V segments functional above 56.7% productive rearrangements and segregating when the between-donor standard deviation exceeded 5%. A statistical classification framework was developed to diagnose cytomegalovirus status using the catalog of TCR beta chain sequences. In a later analysis, V and J genes were assigned by comparing TCR nucleotide sequences against IMGT/GENE-DB human TR gene sequences. A later analysis assigned CDR3 sequences and most-parsimonious VDJ recombination scenarios with the TCRdist pipeline. In a later analysis, each TCR beta chain was defined by its CDR3 amino acid sequence together with its V-gene family, and reads lacking a unique V-gene family were excluded. In a later analysis, several hundred highly shared, low-generation-probability nucleotide sequences were removed to address suspected cross-contamination and a sequencing artifact. A later analysis calculated a clonal expansion index for each public chain from normalized within-repertoire ranks of inferred template counts. A later analysis computed generation probabilities with a VDJ recombination model fitted to out-of-frame rearrangements, and checked the results against IGoR. A later analysis scored TCR-TCR, TCR-HLA and TCR-CMV co-occurrence with hypergeometric tests, applying a repertoire-size bias correction to TCR pairs. In a later analysis, false discovery rates were estimated by permuting HLA or CMV assignments 20 times. In a later analysis, co-occurring TCRs were grouped with DBSCAN, and TCRdist sequence similarity was added when clustering was performed within HLA-allele-positive subsets. Repertoires with fewer than 30,000 or more than 120,000 public chains were left out of co-occurrence clustering, as were a handful of repertoires with anomalous nucleotide sharing. TCRdb retrieved this table from immuneACCESS and kept in-frame rearrangements only. Not all clones are present; in checked studies, unresolved V genes account for under half, and no reason is known for the remainder. V, J and clone size are taken as reported in that table, and D and trimming were inferred from the DNA itself. The sample table contains about 120,000 clones; only one count was recorded for roughly 60% of them. The ten largest clones take up more than 8.5% of the sample.

The chain joins TRBV6-1 to TRBJ1-5; a tentative D call is TRBD1 (6 bases match). The TCR was taken from a man aged 35-49 years in good health and CMV-seropositive. Input material: PBMCs. The nucleotide sequence is TGTGCCACCGACCCACAGGGCGATCAGCCCCAGCATTTT. This gives the protein CATDPQGDQPQHF.